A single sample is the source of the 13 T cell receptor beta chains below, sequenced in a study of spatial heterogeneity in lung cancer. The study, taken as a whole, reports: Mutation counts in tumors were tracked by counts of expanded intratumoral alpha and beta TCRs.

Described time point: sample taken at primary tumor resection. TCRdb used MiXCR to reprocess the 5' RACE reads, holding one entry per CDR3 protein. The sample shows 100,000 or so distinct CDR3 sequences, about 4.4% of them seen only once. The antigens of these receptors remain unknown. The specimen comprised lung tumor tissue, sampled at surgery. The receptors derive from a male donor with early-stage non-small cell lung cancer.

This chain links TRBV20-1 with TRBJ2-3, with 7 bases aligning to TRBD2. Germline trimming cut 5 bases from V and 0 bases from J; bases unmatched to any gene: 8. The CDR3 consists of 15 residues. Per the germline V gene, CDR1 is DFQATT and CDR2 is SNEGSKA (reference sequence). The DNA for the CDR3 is TGCAGTGCTGGGGGAGCGGGAACTAGCACAGATACGCAGTATTTT. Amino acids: CSAGGAGTSTDTQYF.

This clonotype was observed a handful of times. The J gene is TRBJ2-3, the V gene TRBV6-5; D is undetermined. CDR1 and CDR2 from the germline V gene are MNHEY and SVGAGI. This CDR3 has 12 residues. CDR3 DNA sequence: TGTGCTACTTCAAGGAGTTCAGATACGCAGTATTTT. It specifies CATSRSSDTQYF.

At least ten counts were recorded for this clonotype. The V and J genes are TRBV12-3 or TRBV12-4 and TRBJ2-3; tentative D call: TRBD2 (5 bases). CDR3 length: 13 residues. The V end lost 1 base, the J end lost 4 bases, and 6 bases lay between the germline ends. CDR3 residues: CASSLGTSDTQYF. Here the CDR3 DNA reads TGTGCCAGCAGTTTAGGGACTTCAGATACGCAGTATTTT.

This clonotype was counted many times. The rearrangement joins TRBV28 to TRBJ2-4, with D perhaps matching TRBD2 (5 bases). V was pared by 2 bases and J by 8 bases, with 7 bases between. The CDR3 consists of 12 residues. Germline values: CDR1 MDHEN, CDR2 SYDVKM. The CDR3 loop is CASSLGRDIQYF. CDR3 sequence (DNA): TGTGCCAGCAGTTTAGGGAGAGACATTCAGTACTTC.

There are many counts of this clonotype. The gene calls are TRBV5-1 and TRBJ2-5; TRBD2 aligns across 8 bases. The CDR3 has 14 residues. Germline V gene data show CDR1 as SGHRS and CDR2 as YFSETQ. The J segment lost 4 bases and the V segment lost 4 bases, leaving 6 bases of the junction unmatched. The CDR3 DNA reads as TGCGCCAGCAGCCGTCGCCTAGCGGGAGAGACCCAGTACTTC. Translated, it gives CASSRRLAGETQYF.

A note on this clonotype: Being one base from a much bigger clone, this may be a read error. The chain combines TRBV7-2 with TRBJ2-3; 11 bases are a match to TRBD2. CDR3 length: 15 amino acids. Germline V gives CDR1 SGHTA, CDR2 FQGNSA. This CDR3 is CANSLLAGVSDTQYF. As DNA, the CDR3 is TGTGCCAACAGCTTACTAGCGGGAGTCTCAGATACGCAGTATTTT. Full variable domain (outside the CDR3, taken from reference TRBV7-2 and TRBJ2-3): GAGVSQSPSNKVTEKGKDVELRCDPISGHTALYWYRQSLGQGLEFLIYFQGNSAPDKSGLPSDRFSAERTGGSVSTLTIQRTQQEDSAVYLCANSLLAGVSDTQYFGPGTRLTVL.

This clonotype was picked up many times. The CDR3: CASSFRQAEETQYF. Here the CDR3 DNA reads TGCGCCAGCAGCTTCAGACAGGCTGAAGAGACCCAGTACTTC. This chain joins TRBV5-1 and TRBJ2-5; maybe TRBD1 (6 bases). Germline lookup yields CDR1 SGHRS and CDR2 YFSETQ. The CDR3 covers 14 residues. V was shortened by 2 bases and J by 3 bases, with 11 bases between the two germline ends.

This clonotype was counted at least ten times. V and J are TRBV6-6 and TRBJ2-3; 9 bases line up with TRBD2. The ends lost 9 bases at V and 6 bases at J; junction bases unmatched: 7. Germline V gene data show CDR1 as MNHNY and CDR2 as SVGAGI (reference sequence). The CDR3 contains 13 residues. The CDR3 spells CASQLAGADTQYF. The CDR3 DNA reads TGTGCCAGTCAATTAGCGGGAGCCGATACGCAGTATTTT.

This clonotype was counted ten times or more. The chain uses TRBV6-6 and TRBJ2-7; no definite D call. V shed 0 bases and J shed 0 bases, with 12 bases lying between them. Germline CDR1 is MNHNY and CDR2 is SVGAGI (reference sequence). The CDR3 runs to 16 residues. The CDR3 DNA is TGTGCCAGCAGTTACTCGTGGTCCGGAACCTCCTACGAGCAGTACTTC. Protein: CASSYSWSGTSYEQYF.

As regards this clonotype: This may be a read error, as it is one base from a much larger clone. The CDR3 sequence: CASSFPGSGDTQCF. Here the CDR3 DNA reads TGTGCCAGCAGTTTCCCGGGGTCCGGAGATACGCAGTGTTTT. The chain carries TRBV6-9 and TRBJ2-3; TRBD2 might be the D (5 bases). The CDR3 has 14 amino acids. Germline values: CDR1 MNHGY, CDR2 SVAAGI.

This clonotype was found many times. DNA for the CDR3: TGTGCCAGCGGGCTGGTCGAGTGGGACGAGCAGTACTTC. Its protein product is CASGLVEWDEQYF. The chain has TRBV4-2 and TRBJ2-7; D gene unclear. Germline V lookup: CDR1 LGHNA, CDR2 YNFKEQ. The germline V and J ends were trimmed by 8 bases and 5 bases, with 16 bases remaining between them. The CDR3 is 13 residues long.

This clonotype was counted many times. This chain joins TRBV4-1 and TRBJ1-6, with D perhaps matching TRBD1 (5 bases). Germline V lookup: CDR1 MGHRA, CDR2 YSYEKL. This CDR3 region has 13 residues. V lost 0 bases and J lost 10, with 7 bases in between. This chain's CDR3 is CASSQEGESPLHF. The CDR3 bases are TGCGCCAGCAGCCAAGAGGGGGAATCACCCCTCCACTTT.

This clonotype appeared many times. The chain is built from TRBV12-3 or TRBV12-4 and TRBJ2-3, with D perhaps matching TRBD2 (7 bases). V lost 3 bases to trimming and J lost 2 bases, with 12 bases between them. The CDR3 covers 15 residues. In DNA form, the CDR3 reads TGTGCCAGCAGTTTCGCGGGGGCTTTCACAGATACGCAGTATTTT. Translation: CASSFAGAFTDTQYF.